Listed below are T cell receptor beta chains from one sample, sequenced in a study of T cell responses to AZD1222 COVID-19 vaccine. Libraries were prepared by immunoSEQ multiplex PCR; TCRdb keeps only in-frame clonotypes and omits some of them. The sample comprises 85,000 to 90,000 clones, roughly nine tenths of which are singletons, and approximately 3% rests with the top ten. The material sequenced was peripheral blood, taken on day 0 of AZD1222 vaccination. The receptors were sampled from an adult in good health. CDR3s include the opening cysteine and the closing phenylalanine or tryptophan. Each record gives: J gene, clone size, V gene, D gene, CDR3 protein, CDR3 DNA. D genes are given only for firm matches. Not all rows give a size; the values are once, few, many and, for expanded clones, a class.

>TRBJ1-2|NA|TRBV28|NA
CASSSWTGYTF
TGTGCCAGCAGTTCATGGACCGGCTACACCTTC
>TRBJ2-3|few|TRBV4-2|TRBD2
CASSLGTSGDQMGTQYF
TGTGCCAGCAGCCTCGGGACTAGTGGGGATCAAATGGGGACGCAGTATTTT
>TRBJ2-1|NA|TRBV20-1|NA
CSAKNNEQFF
TGCAGTGCCAAGAACAATGAGCAGTTCTTC
>TRBJ2-1|once|TRBV5-1|TRBD1
CASSPVTGQGNEQFF
TGCGCCAGCAGTCCGGTGACAGGGCAGGGCAATGAGCAGTTCTTC
>TRBJ2-1|NA|TRBV28|NA
CATGPSSYNEQFF
TGTGCCACCGGCCCTAGCTCCTACAATGAGCAGTTCTTC
>TRBJ2-7|NA|TRBV7-9|NA
CASSLVSVYEQYF
TGTGCCAGCAGCTTAGTATCCGTTTACGAGCAGTACTTC
>TRBJ1-1|NA|TRBV6-5|TRBD1
CASSYSRQGASEAFF
TGTGCCAGCAGTTACTCGAGGCAGGGGGCCTCTGAAGCTTTCTTT
>TRBJ1-4|NA|TRBV12-3/TRBV12-4|NA
CASSFLNPEKLFF
TGTGCCAGCAGTTTCCTCAACCCTGAAAAACTGTTTTTT
>TRBJ2-5|NA|TRBV19|TRBD1
CASSIAGQPQPGLETQYF
TGTGCCAGTAGTATAGCGGGACAGCCACAACCGGGGCTAGAGACCCAGTACTTC
>TRBJ2-7|NA|TRBV28|TRBD1
CYKLQWPWGQGSTHEQYF
TGTTACAAACTCCAGTGGCCCTGGGGACAGGGCTCTACCCACGAGCAGTACTTC
>TRBJ2-7|NA|TRBV5-6|TRBD2
CASRSDGGDAYEQYF
TGTGCCAGCAGGTCCGACGGGGGGGACGCCTACGAGCAGTACTTC
>TRBJ2-1|few|TRBV6-5|NA
CASSGGTGSVDEQFF
TGTGCCAGCAGCGGGGGGACAGGATCTGTCGACGAGCAGTTCTTC
>TRBJ2-5|NA|TRBV7-3|NA
CASSREVQETQYF
TGTGCCAGCAGCCGAGAGGTCCAAGAGACCCAGTACTTC
>TRBJ1-5|NA|TRBV28|NA
CASRRRGFSGNQPQHF
TGTGCCAGCAGACGTAGAGGGTTTTCCGGTAATCAGCCCCAGCATTTT
>TRBJ2-7|NA|TRBV28|TRBD1
CASSHGPGGFYEQYF
TGTGCCAGCAGCCACGGCCCAGGGGGCTTCTACGAGCAGTACTTC
>TRBJ1-3|NA|TRBV5-1|NA
CASSLYSGSSGNTIYF
TGCGCCAGCAGCTTGTATTCTGGAAGCTCTGGAAACACCATATATTTT
>TRBJ2-1|NA|TRBV2|TRBD2
CASTRLAVYNEQFF
TGTGCCAGCACCCGACTAGCGGTCTACAATGAGCAGTTCTTC
>TRBJ2-2|few|TRBV25-1|NA
CASSERGGWNTGELFF
TGTGCCAGCAGTGAACGTGGAGGGTGGAACACCGGGGAGCTGTTTTTT
>TRBJ2-1|NA|TRBV7-2|NA
CASSNPRDEQFF
TGTGCCAGCAGCAACCCCAGGGACGAGCAGTTCTTC
>TRBJ2-7|NA|TRBV18|NA
CASSSSLSGTEQYF
TGTGCCAGCTCATCAAGTCTGTCAGGAACCGAGCAGTACTTC
>TRBJ2-5|NA|TRBV21-1|NA
CASSKEGEVPWRETQYF
TGTGCCAGCAGCAAAGAAGGAGAGGTGCCCTGGCGGGAGACCCAGTACTTC
>TRBJ2-7|NA|TRBV19|NA
CASSIRPNEQYF
TGTGCCAGTAGTATACGGCCCAACGAGCAGTACTTC
>TRBJ2-5|NA|TRBV19|NA
CASSNGGAGETQYF
TGTGCCAGTAGTAACGGGGGAGCCGGGGAGACCCAGTACTTC
>TRBJ1-3|NA|TRBV6-5|NA
CASSYGGGAGNTIYF
TGTGCCAGCAGTTATGGGGGAGGAGCTGGAAACACCATATATTTT
>TRBJ2-7|NA|TRBV5-1|TRBD1
CASSLAVGQVSYEQYF
TGCGCCAGCAGCTTGGCCGTGGGACAGGTCTCCTACGAGCAGTACTTC
>TRBJ2-1|NA|TRBV2|TRBD2
CASSGWREEFF
TGTGCCAGCAGTGGATGGCGGGAGGAGTTCTTC
>TRBJ2-7|NA|TRBV6-5|TRBD1
CASIQGAPNEQYF
TGTGCCAGCATCCAGGGGGCTCCTAACGAGCAGTACTTC
>TRBJ1-5|NA|TRBV19|TRBD1
CASSDRVGSNQPQHF
TGTGCCAGTAGTGACAGGGTAGGGAGCAATCAGCCCCAGCATTTT
>TRBJ1-5|NA|TRBV7-2|TRBD1
CASSFRQGGQPQHF
TGTGCCAGCAGCTTCCGACAGGGGGGACAGCCCCAGCATTTT
>TRBJ2-1|NA|TRBV3-1/TRBV3-2|NA
CASSPLVGLSEQFF
TGTGCCAGCAGCCCCCTGGTGGGCCTGAGTGAGCAGTTCTTC
>TRBJ1-1|NA|TRBV3-1/TRBV3-2|TRBD1
CASREQQGFTEAFF
TGTGCCAGCAGGGAACAACAGGGGTTCACTGAAGCTTTCTTT
>TRBJ1-3|NA|TRBV7-2|NA
CASSPWTASGNTIYF
TGTGCCAGCAGCCCTTGGACAGCCTCTGGAAACACCATATATTTT
>TRBJ2-1|NA|TRBV19|TRBD1
CASSITQGIGEQFF
TGTGCCAGTAGTATTACACAGGGGATTGGTGAGCAGTTCTTC
>TRBJ2-5|NA|TRBV29-1|NA
CSVVPDSVQETQYF
TGCAGCGTTGTACCGGACTCCGTTCAAGAGACCCAGTACTTC
>TRBJ2-1|NA|TRBV3-1/TRBV3-2|TRBD2
CASSQVLAGGPSNEQFF
TGTGCCAGCAGCCAAGTTCTAGCGGGAGGGCCCTCAAATGAGCAGTTCTTC
>TRBJ2-5|NA|TRBV9|NA
CASSQYVRETQYF
TGTGCCAGCAGCCAATACGTCCGAGAGACCCAGTACTTC
>TRBJ2-1|NA|TRBV9|NA
CASGGAPYNEQFF
TGTGCCAGCGGGGGGGCCCCCTACAATGAGCAGTTCTTC
>TRBJ1-2|NA|TRBV11-2|TRBD1
CASSLAPGQLVYGYTF
TGTGCCAGCAGCTTAGCCCCGGGACAGCTTGTCTATGGCTACACCTTC
>TRBJ2-7|NA|TRBV28|NA
CASKGQPSSYEQYF
TGTGCCAGCAAAGGACAGCCGAGCTCCTACGAGCAGTACTTC
>TRBJ2-7|NA|TRBV6-1|NA
CASSEMLRGPSYEQYF
TGTGCCAGCAGTGAAATGTTACGGGGGCCGTCCTACGAGCAGTACTTC
>TRBJ1-4|NA|TRBV11-2|NA
CASSLGGGRGSNEKLFF
TGTGCCAGCAGCTTAGGCGGGGGCAGGGGATCTAATGAAAAACTGTTTTTT
>TRBJ1-5|NA|TRBV7-5|NA
CAIGGTGGVHQPQHF
TGTGCCATAGGTGGGACAGGGGGCGTACATCAGCCCCAGCATTTT
>TRBJ2-7|NA|TRBV5-4|TRBD2
CASSPGGEGDEQYF
TGTGCCAGCAGCCCCGGGGGGGAAGGGGACGAGCAGTACTTC
>TRBJ2-2|once|TRBV5-1|NA
CASSLAGGGGNTGELFF
TGCGCCAGCAGCTTGGCTGGCGGAGGGGGTAACACCGGGGAGCTGTTTTTT
>TRBJ2-3|NA|TRBV30|TRBD2
CAWSVLAVHTDTQYF
TGTGCCTGGAGTGTACTAGCGGTCCACACAGATACGCAGTATTTT
>TRBJ1-1|NA|TRBV4-1|NA
CASSHYIPRSGIRITANTEAFF
TGCGCCAGCAGCCATTATATTCCCCGCTCCGGCATCCGGATTACGGCGAACACTGAAGCTTTCTTT
>TRBJ2-3|NA|TRBV5-1|TRBD2
CASRSTSGSTDTQYF
TGCGCCAGCAGATCGACTAGCGGGAGCACAGATACGCAGTATTTT
>TRBJ2-6|NA|TRBV18|TRBD1
CASSPLTGRSWGANVLTF
TGTGCCAGCTCTCCCCTGACAGGGCGATCTTGGGGGGCCAACGTCCTGACTTTC
>TRBJ1-5|once|TRBV18|TRBD1
CASSPGVDRVGNQPQHF
TGTGCCAGCTCACCTGGAGTCGACAGGGTAGGAAATCAGCCCCAGCATTTT
>TRBJ1-1|NA|TRBV13|NA
CASSLGNTEAFF
TGTGCCAGCAGCTTGGGGAACACTGAAGCTTTCTTT
>TRBJ2-5|NA|TRBV19|NA
CASSTISWFGGETQYF
TGTGCCAGTAGCACCATATCCTGGTTCGGCGGCGAGACCCAGTACTTC
>TRBJ2-2|once|TRBV9|NA
CASSAPGLNTGELFF
TGTGCCAGCAGCGCTCCGGGACTCAACACCGGGGAGCTGTTTTTT
>TRBJ2-4|once|TRBV3-1/TRBV3-2|TRBD1
CASSPSDRGTKNIQYF
TGTGCCAGCAGCCCTTCGGACAGGGGAACTAAAAACATTCAGTACTTC
>TRBJ1-1|NA|TRBV7-9|NA
CASSSSGALRAFF
TGTGCCAGCAGCTCAAGCGGGGCACTAAGAGCTTTCTTT
>TRBJ2-6|once|TRBV27|NA
CATRSTSSGANVLTF
TGTGCCACCCGGTCGACCTCCTCTGGGGCCAACGTCCTGACTTTC
>TRBJ1-5|NA|TRBV23-1|NA
CASSQRRAGQPQHF
TGCGCCAGCAGTCAAAGGAGGGCCGGGCAGCCCCAGCATTTT